This section outlines one T cell receptor (beta chain) sequence together with its context. V shed 7 bases, J shed 1 base, and the junction held 10 bases outside the gene matches. This CDR3 is 16 amino acids long. Germline lookup yields CDR1 LNHDA and CDR2 SQIVND (reference sequence). Stated time point: pretreatment peripheral blood. Patients had urothelial carcinoma that was locally advanced or metastatic. Samples spanned pretreatment and treatment, with 1 to 8 time points per patient. Each PCR received spiked synthetic TCR analog templates. Method: immunoSEQ multiplex PCR; TCRdb's copy keeps in-frame clones and lacks some. Here the sample spans approximately 79,000 clones, 70% to 90% being singletons. The data stem from a study of PD-L1 blockade in urothelial cancer. Whole-study context: Anywhere from 0 to 3 prior chemotherapy regimens had been received by patients.

Material: PBMCs, obtained around atezolizumab (anti-PD-L1) treatment. The genes are TRBV19 and TRBJ1-5, with 7 positions matching TRBD1. The sequence came from a middle-aged man with urothelial cancer. CDR3 in DNA: TGTGCCAGTAATCGGAGACAGGGTTCCAGCAATCAGCCCCAGCATTTT. Protein: CASNRRQGSSNQPQHF.